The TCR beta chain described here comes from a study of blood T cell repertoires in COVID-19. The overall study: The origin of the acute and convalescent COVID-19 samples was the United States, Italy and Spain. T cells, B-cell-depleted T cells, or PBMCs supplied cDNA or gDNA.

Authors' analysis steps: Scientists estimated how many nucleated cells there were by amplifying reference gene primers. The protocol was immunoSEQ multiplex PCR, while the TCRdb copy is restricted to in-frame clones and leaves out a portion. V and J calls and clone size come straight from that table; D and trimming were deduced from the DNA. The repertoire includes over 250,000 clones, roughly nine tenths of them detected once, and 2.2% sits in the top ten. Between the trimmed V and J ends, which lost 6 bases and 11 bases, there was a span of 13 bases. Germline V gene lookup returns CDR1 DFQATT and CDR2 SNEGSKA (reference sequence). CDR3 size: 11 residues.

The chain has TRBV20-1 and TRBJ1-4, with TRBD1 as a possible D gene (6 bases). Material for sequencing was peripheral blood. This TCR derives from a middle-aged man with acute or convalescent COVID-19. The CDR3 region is CSASHREKLFF. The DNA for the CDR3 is TGCAGTGCCTCACACAGGGAGAAACTGTTTTTT.